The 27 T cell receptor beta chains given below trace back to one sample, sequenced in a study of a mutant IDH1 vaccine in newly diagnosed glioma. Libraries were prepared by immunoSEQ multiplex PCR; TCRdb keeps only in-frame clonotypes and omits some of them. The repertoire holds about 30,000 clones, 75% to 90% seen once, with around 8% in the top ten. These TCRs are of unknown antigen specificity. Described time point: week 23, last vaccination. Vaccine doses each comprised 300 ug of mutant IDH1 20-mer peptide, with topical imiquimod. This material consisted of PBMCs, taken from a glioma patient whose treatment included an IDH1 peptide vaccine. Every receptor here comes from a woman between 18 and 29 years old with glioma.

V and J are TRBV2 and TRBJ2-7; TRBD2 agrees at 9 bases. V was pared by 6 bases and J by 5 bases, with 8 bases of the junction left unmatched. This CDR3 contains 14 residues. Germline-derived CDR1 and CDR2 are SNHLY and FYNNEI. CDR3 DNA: TGTGCCAGCAGCGCCGGGACTAGCCGCGACGAGCAGTACTTC. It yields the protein CASSAGTSRDEQYF. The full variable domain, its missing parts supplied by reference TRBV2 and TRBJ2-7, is EPEVTQTPSHQVTQMGQEVILRCVPISNHLYFYWYRQILGQKVEFLVSFYNNEISEKSEIFDDQFSVERPDGSNFTLKIRSTKLEDSAMYFCASSAGTSRDEQYFGPGTRLTVT.

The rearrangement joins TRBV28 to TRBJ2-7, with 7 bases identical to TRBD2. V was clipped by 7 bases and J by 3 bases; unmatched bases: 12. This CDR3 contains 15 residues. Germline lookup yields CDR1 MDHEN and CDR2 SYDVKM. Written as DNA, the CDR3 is TGTGCCAGCACTTCCGGGGGAGCGGGAAGCTACGAGCAGTACTTC. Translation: CASTSGGAGSYEQYF.

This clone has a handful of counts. CDR3 sequence: CASSLGGGSTEQFF. The CDR3 bases are TGTGCCAGCAGCTTAGGGGGGGGGTCTACTGAGCAGTTCTTC. The chain joins TRBV7-2 to TRBJ2-1; 7 nucleotides match TRBD2. After removal of 1 base from V and 9 bases from J, the junction contained 6 bases not matched to a gene. The germline V gene encodes CDR1 SGHTA and CDR2 FQGNSA. The CDR3 has 14 amino acids.

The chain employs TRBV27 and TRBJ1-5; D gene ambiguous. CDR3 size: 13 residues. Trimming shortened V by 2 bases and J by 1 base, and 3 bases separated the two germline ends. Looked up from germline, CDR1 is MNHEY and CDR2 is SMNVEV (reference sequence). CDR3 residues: CASSLTSNQPQHF. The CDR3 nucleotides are TGTGCCAGCAGTTTAACCAGCAATCAGCCCCAGCATTTT.

CDR3 bases: TGTGCCAGCAGTGGACAAAACCAAGAGACCCAGTACTTC. Its protein product is CASSGQNQETQYF. V and J are TRBV5-4 and TRBJ2-5; maybe TRBD1 (5 bases). Germline CDR1 is SGHNT and CDR2 is YYREEE (reference sequence). There are 13 residues in the CDR3. V lost 5 bases and J lost 0, with 8 bases in between.

The CDR3 reads CASSLEEGWTEAFF. CDR3 coding DNA: TGTGCCAGCAGCTTAGAGGAGGGATGGACTGAAGCTTTCTTT. The rearrangement joins TRBV7-6 to TRBJ1-1; D gene uncertain. V gave up 1 base and J gave up 5 bases, with 11 bases separating them. Germline values: CDR1 SGHVS, CDR2 FNYEAQ. The CDR3 is 14 amino acids.

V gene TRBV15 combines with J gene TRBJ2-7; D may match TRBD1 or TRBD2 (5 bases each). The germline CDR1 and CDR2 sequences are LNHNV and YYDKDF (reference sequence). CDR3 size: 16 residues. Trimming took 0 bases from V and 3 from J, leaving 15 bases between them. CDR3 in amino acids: CATSRDLGARGYEQYF. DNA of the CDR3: TGTGCCACCAGCAGAGATCTAGGGGCTCGGGGCTACGAGCAGTACTTC.

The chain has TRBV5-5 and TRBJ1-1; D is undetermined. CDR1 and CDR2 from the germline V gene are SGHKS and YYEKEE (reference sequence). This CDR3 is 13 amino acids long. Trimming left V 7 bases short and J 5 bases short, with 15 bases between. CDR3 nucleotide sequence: TGTGCCAGCGACACCGGGGTCCTTACTGAAGCTTTCTTT. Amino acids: CASDTGVLTEAFF.

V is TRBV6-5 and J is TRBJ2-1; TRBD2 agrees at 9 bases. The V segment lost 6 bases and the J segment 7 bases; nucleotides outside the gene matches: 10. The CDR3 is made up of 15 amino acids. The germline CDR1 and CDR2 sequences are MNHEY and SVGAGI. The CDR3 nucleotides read TGTGCCAGCAGAAAGGCGGGACTAGCATTGAATGAGCAGTTCTTC. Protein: CASRKAGLALNEQFF.

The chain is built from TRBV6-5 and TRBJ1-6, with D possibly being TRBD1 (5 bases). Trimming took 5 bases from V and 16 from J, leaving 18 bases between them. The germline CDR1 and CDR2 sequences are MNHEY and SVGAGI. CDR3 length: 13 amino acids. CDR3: CASSPDGQVALHF. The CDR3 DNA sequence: TGTGCCAGCAGTCCCGACGGACAAGTAGCTCTCCACTTT.

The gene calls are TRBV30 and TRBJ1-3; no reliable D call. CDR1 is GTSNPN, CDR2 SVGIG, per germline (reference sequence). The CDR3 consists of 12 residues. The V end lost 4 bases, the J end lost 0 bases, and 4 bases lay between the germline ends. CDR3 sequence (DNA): TGTGCCTGGACAGTCTCTGGAAACACCATATATTTT. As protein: CAWTVSGNTIYF.

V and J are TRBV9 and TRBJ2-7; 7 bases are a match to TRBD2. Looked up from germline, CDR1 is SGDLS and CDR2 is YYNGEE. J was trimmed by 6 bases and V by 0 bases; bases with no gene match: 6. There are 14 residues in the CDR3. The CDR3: CASSVGWEGLEQYF. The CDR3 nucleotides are TGTGCCAGCAGCGTAGGCTGGGAGGGCCTCGAGCAGTACTTC.

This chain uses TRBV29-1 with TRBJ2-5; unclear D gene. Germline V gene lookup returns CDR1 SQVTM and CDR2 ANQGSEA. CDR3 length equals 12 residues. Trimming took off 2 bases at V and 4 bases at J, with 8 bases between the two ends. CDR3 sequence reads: CSVELVGETQYF. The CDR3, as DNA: TGCAGCGTTGAACTAGTGGGAGAGACCCAGTACTTC.

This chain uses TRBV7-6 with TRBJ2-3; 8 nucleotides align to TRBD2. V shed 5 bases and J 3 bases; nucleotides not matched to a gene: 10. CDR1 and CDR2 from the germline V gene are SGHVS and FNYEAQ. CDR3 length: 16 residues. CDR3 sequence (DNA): TGTGCCAGCAGCCACTCCCGCGGGGGGAGGACAGATACGCAGTATTTT. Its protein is CASSHSRGGRTDTQYF.

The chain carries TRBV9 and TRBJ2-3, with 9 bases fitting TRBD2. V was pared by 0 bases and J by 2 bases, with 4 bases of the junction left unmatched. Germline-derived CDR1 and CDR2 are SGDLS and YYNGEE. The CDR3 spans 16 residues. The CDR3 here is CASSVGAGGFTDTQYF. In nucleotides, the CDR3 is TGTGCCAGCAGCGTAGGAGCGGGGGGCTTCACAGATACGCAGTATTTT. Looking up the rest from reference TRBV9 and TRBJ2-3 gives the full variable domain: DSGVTQTPKHLITATGQRVTLRCSPRSGDLSVYWYQQSLDQGLQFLIQYYNGEERAKGNILERFSAQQFPDLHSELNLSSLELGDSALYFCASSVGAGGFTDTQYFGPGTRLTVL.

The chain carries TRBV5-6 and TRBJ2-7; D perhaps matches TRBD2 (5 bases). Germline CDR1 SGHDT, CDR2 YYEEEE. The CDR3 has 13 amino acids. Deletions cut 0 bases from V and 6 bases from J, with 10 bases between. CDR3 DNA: TGTGCCAGCAGCTTGGGAGTAGGGAGCGAGCAGTACTTC. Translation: CASSLGVGSEQYF.

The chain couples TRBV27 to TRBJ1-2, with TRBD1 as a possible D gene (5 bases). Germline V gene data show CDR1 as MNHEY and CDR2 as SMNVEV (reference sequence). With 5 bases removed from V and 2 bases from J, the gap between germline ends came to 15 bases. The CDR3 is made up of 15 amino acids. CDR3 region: CASSRMGPVNYGYTF. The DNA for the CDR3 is TGTGCCAGCAGTCGGATGGGGCCAGTAAACTATGGCTACACCTTC.

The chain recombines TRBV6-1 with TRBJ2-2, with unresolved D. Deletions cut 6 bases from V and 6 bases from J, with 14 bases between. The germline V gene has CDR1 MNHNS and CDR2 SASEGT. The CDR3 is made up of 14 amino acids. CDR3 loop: CASSIGLRSGELFF. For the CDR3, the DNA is TGTGCCAGCAGCATAGGATTGAGGTCCGGGGAGCTGTTTTTT.

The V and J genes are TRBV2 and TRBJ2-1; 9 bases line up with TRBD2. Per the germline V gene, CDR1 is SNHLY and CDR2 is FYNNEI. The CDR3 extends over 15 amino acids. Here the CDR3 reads CAVPVGSGSYNEQFF. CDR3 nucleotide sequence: TGTGCAGTACCAGTGGGTAGCGGGAGTTACAATGAGCAGTTCTTC.

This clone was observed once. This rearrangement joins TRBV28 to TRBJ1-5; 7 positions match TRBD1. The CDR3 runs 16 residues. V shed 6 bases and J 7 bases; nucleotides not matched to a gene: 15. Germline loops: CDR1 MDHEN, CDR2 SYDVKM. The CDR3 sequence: CASRPTGTAPPQPQHF. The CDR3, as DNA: TGTGCCAGCAGACCAACCGGGACAGCCCCACCACAGCCCCAGCATTTT.

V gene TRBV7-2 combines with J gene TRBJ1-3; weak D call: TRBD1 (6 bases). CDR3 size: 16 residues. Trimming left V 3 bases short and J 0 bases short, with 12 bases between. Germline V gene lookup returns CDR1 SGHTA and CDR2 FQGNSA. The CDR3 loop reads CASSFKQGHSGNTIYF. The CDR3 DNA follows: TGTGCCAGCAGCTTCAAGCAGGGGCACTCTGGAAACACCATATATTTT. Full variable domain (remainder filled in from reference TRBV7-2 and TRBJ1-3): GAGVSQSPSNKVTEKGKDVELRCDPISGHTALYWYRQSLGQGLEFLIYFQGNSAPDKSGLPSDRFSAERTGGSVSTLTIQRTQQEDSAVYLCASSFKQGHSGNTIYFGEGSWLTVV.

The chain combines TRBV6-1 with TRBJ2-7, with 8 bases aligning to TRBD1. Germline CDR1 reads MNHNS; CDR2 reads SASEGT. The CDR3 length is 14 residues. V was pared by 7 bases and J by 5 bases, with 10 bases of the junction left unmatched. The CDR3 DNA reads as TGTGCCAGCACCTATGGACAGGGTGTGCACGAGCAGTACTTC. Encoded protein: CASTYGQGVHEQYF.

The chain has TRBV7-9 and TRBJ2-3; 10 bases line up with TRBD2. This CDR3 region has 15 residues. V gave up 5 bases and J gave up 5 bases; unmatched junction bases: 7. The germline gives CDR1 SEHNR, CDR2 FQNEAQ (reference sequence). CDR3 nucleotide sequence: TGTGCCAGCAGCCCTGACTGGACTAGCGGAGATACGCAGTATTTT. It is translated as CASSPDWTSGDTQYF.

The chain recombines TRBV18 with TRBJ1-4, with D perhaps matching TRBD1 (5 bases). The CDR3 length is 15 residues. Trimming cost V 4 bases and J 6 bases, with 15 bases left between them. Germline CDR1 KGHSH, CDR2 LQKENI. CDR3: CASSQFGGTDEKLFF. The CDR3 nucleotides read TGTGCCAGCTCACAGTTCGGGGGTACCGATGAAAAACTGTTTTTT.

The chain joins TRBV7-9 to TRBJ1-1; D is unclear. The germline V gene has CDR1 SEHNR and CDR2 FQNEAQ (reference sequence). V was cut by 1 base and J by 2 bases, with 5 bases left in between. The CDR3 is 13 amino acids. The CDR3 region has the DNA TGTGCCAGCAGCTTAGACACTAACACTGAAGCTTTCTTT. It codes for CASSLDTNTEAFF. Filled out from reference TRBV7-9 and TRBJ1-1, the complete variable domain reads DTGVSQNPRHKITKRGQNVTFRCDPISEHNRLYWYRQTLGQGPEFLTYFQNEAQLEKSRLLSDRFSAERPKGSFSTLEIQRTEQGDSAMYLCASSLDTNTEAFFGQGTRLTVV.

CDR3 in DNA: TGTGCCAGCTCACCCCAGAGGGATGAGCAGTACTTC. Translating gives CASSPQRDEQYF. The rearrangement links TRBV18 to TRBJ2-7, with a tentative D call TRBD2 (5 bases). Germline CDR1 KGHSH, CDR2 LQKENI. CDR3 size: 12 residues. Deletions cut 3 bases from V and 7 bases from J, with 10 bases between. Full variable domain (missing parts from reference TRBV18 and TRBJ2-7): NAGVMQNPRHLVRRRGQEARLRCSPMKGHSHVYWYRQLPEEGLKFMVYLQKENIIDESGMPKERFSAEFPKEGPSILRIQQVVRGDSAAYFCASSPQRDEQYFGPGTRLTVT.

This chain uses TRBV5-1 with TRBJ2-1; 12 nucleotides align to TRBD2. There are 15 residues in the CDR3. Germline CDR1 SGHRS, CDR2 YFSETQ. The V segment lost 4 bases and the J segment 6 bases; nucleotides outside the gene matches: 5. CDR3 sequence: CASSAGLAGLNEQFF. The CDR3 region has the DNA TGCGCCAGCAGCGCAGGACTAGCGGGACTCAATGAGCAGTTCTTC.